A single sample gave rise to the 9 T cell receptor beta chains below, sequenced in a study of blood T cell repertoires in COVID-19. Clones were sequenced by immunoSEQ multiplex PCR, and TCRdb holds only the in-frame ones, with some missing. The data contain about 280,000 clones, about 89% of them singletons. The sequenced sample consisted of peripheral blood. The receptor set was obtained from a man in his forties with active or convalescent COVID-19.

The sample holds a few counts of this clone. This sequence joins TRBV29-1 and TRBJ1-1; 12 positions agree with TRBD1. This CDR3 contains 17 residues. Germline V CDR1 and CDR2: SQVTM, ANQGSEA. V lost 6 bases, J lost 1 base, and 12 bases stayed unmatched. This CDR3 is CSVEPPGTGGRNTEAFF. In DNA form, the CDR3 reads TGCAGCGTCGAACCCCCCGGGACAGGGGGCAGGAACACTGAAGCTTTCTTT.

This rearrangement joins TRBV6-1 to TRBJ2-7; D not resolved. This CDR3 is 11 amino acids long. The germline V gene has CDR1 MNHNS and CDR2 SASEGT. The V and J ends lost 2 bases and 4 bases respectively, with 3 bases between them. Written as DNA, the CDR3 is TGTGCCAGCAGTGAACTTTACGAGCAGTACTTC. Its protein product is CASSELYEQYF.

This chain uses TRBV29-1 with TRBJ1-1; D possibly corresponds to TRBD1 (5 bases). The CDR3 contains 13 residues. The V gene lost 3 bases and the J gene lost 0 bases, with 8 bases spanning the gap. Per the germline V gene, CDR1 is SQVTM and CDR2 is ANQGSEA. The CDR3 DNA follows: TGCAGCGTTGAGCGGGGGGTGAACACTGAAGCTTTCTTT. Its translation: CSVERGVNTEAFF.

In this sample, this clone turned up once. The rearrangement uses TRBV18 and TRBJ2-1; 9 nucleotides line up with TRBD2. With 4 bases clipped from V and 6 bases from J, the junction kept 10 bases outside the gene matches. This CDR3 region has 16 residues. CDR1 is KGHSH, CDR2 LQKENI, per germline. The CDR3 loop reads CASSLGPPSGTNEQFF. The CDR3 nucleotides read TGTGCCAGCTCACTTGGCCCTCCTAGCGGGACCAATGAGCAGTTCTTC.

J is TRBJ2-1 and V is TRBV7-2, with 8 bases lining up with TRBD2. The germline gives CDR1 SGHTA, CDR2 FQGNSA. Unmatched junction bases numbered 13, after V lost 1 base and J lost 8 bases. CDR3 length: 17 amino acids. The CDR3 spells CASSLEAAGRGGDEQFF. The CDR3 coding sequence is TGTGCCAGCAGCTTAGAGGCCGCCGGGAGGGGTGGCGATGAGCAGTTCTTC.

V usage is TRBV6-1 and J usage is TRBJ1-5, with 7 bases aligning to TRBD1. Germline-derived CDR1 and CDR2 are MNHNS and SASEGT. The CDR3 spans 16 residues. Trimming took 2 bases from V and 0 from J; bases not matched to a gene: 4. DNA for the CDR3: TGTGCCAGCAGTGAAAGGGGACAGTATAGCAATCAGCCCCAGCATTTT. Translating it yields CASSERGQYSNQPQHF.

The chain combines TRBV10-1 with TRBJ2-7; tentatively, D is TRBD1 (6 bases). The CDR3 is 15 amino acids. The germline V gene encodes CDR1 WNHNN and CDR2 SYGVQD (reference sequence). V was clipped by 9 bases and J by 0 bases, with 18 bases between them. In nucleotides, the CDR3 is TGCGCCAGGGCTATGAGGGGGAAGACCTCCTACGAGCAGTACTTC. Its translation: CARAMRGKTSYEQYF.

The J gene is TRBJ1-5, the V gene TRBV6-5; D not certain. Germline values: CDR1 MNHEY, CDR2 SVGAGI. This CDR3 contains 14 residues. V was trimmed by 7 bases and J by 0 bases, leaving 10 bases between them. CDR3 in DNA: TGTGCCAGCACGCCCTTCGGTAGCAATCAGCCCCAGCATTTT. Translation: CASTPFGSNQPQHF.

This rearrangement joins TRBV5-4 to TRBJ1-1, with TRBD1 matching 9 bases. The germline CDR1 and CDR2 sequences are SGHNT and YYREEE (reference sequence). This CDR3 is built from 16 residues. Trimming took 1 base from V and 7 from J; bases not matched to a gene: 11. This chain's CDR3 is CASSLPPQGAAREAFF. In nucleotides, the CDR3 is TGTGCCAGCAGCTTGCCTCCACAGGGGGCGGCCCGTGAAGCTTTCTTT.